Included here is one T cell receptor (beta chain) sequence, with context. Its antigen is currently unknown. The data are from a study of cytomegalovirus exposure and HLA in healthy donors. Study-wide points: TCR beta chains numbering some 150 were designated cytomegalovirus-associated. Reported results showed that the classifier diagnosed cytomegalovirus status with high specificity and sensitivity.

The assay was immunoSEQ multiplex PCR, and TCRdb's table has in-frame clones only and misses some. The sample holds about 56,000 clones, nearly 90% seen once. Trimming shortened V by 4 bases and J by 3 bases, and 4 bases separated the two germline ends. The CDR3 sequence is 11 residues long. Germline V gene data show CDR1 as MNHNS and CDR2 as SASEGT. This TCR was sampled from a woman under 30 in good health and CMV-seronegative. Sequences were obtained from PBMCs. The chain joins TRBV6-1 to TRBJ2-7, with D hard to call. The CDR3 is CASSVHYEQYF. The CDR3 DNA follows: TGTGCCAGCAGTGTCCACTACGAGCAGTACTTC.